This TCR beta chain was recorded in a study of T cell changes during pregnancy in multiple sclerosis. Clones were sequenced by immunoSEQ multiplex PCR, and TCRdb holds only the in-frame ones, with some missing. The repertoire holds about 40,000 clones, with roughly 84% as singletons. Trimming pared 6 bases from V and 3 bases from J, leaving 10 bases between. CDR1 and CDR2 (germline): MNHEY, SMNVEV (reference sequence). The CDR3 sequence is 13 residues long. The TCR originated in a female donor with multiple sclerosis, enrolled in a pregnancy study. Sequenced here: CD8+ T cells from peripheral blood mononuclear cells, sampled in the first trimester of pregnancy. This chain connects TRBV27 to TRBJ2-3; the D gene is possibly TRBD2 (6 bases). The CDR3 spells CASRGAGTDTQYF. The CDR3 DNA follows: TGTGCCAGCAGAGGGGCGGGAACAGATACGCAGTATTTT.